The 20 T cell receptor beta chains in this list originate from one sample, sequenced in a study of T cell repertoires in cytomegalovirus infection. TCRdb reprocessed the reads with MiXCR, giving one entry per CDR3 protein. The sample includes hundreds of thousands of distinct CDR3 sequences, around a tenth of them seen just once. Sequencing input: PBMCs. All receptors come from a human donor in good health (CMV status not recorded). Some clones in this sample may be carry-over from other donors' samples.

This clonotype was counted many times. The gene calls are TRBV7-9 and TRBJ2-5; D unclear. V was cut by 6 bases and J by 2 bases, with 4 bases left in between. This CDR3 spans 11 amino acids. The V gene's germline CDR1 is SEHNR and CDR2 FQNEAQ (reference sequence). The DNA of the CDR3 is TGTGCCAGCAGAGGACAAGAGACCCAGTACTTC. It codes for CASRGQETQYF.

The chain couples TRBV20-1 to TRBJ1-5; TRBD1 might be the D (6 bases). The CDR3 runs to 14 residues. Germline V gene data show CDR1 as DFQATT and CDR2 as SNEGSKA (reference sequence). V lost 5 bases, J lost 1 base, and 12 bases lay in between. DNA of the CDR3: TGCAGTGCTCAAGGGGGTTCGAGCAATCAGCCCCAGCATTTT. Its protein is CSAQGGSSNQPQHF.

This chain links TRBV7-1 with TRBJ1-1, with 8 bases that match TRBD1. TRBV7-1 is assigned to the ORF class and has an uncertain function. This CDR3 has 14 amino acids. J lost 11 bases, V lost 7 bases, and 15 bases had no gene match. The CDR3 coding sequence is TGTGCCAGCACACCCCTCGGACAGGGACCATGGGCTTTCTTT. Translation: CASTPLGQGPWAFF.

The table lists this clonotype with a few counts. The chain links TRBV20-1 to TRBJ1-6; TRBD1 might be the D (5 bases). CDR3 size: 13 residues. The germline CDR1 and CDR2 sequences are DFQATT and SNEGSKA (reference sequence). V was cut by 6 bases and J by 7 bases, with 13 bases left in between. The CDR3 is CSATGGWNSPLHF. The CDR3 DNA sequence: TGCAGTGCAACGGGGGGGTGGAATTCACCCCTCCACTTT.

In its sample, this clonotype was seen many times. The chain carries TRBV6-5 and TRBJ2-1, with 7 bases lining up with TRBD2. This CDR3 comprises 15 residues. Germline values: CDR1 MNHEY, CDR2 SVGAGI. V lost 2 bases and J lost 4; bases outside the gene matches: 5. The CDR3 region is CASSYRGSGYNEQFF. CDR3 bases: TGTGCCAGCAGTTACCGCGGGAGTGGTTACAATGAGCAGTTCTTC.

This clonotype has at least ten counts. This sequence joins TRBV7-2 and TRBJ1-4, with 9 nucleotides matching TRBD1. CDR1 is SGHTA, CDR2 FQGNSA, per germline. The CDR3 sequence is 14 residues long. V trimming: 5 bases; J trimming: 8 bases; junction bases outside the gene matches: 6. The CDR3 DNA reads TGTGCCAGCAGCGTGGACAGGGGTTACGAAAAACTGTTTTTT. It yields the protein CASSVDRGYEKLFF. Full variable domain (outside the CDR3, taken from reference TRBV7-2 and TRBJ1-4): GAGVSQSPSNKVTEKGKDVELRCDPISGHTALYWYRQSLGQGLEFLIYFQGNSAPDKSGLPSDRFSAERTGGSVSTLTIQRTQQEDSAVYLCASSVDRGYEKLFFGSGTQLSVL.

This clonotype was observed many times. The chain combines TRBV27 with TRBJ2-2; the D gene is possibly TRBD2 (5 bases). V lost 8 bases to trimming and J lost 6 bases, with 13 bases between them. The CDR3 length is 13 residues. From germline, CDR1 is MNHEY and CDR2 SMNVEV (reference sequence). This CDR3 is CASRRLGAGELFF. The CDR3 nucleotides read TGTGCCAGCCGGCGGTTGGGAGCCGGGGAGCTGTTTTTT.

This chain links TRBV6-6 with TRBJ2-7; either TRBD1 or TRBD2 may fit D (5 bases each). Between the trimmed V and J ends, which lost 7 bases and 6 bases, there was a span of 13 bases. The CDR3 is 12 residues long. Germline V gene data show CDR1 as MNHNY and CDR2 as SVGAGI (reference sequence). Here the CDR3 DNA reads TGTGCCAGCAAGTCGGGAAGGGGCGAGCAGTACTTC. This translates into CASKSGRGEQYF.

The rearrangement uses TRBV2 and TRBJ2-7, with TRBD2 as a possible D gene (5 bases). Between the trimmed V and J ends, which lost 6 bases and 1 base, there was a span of 10 bases. From germline, CDR1 is SNHLY and CDR2 FYNNEI. The CDR3 length is 13 residues. CDR3 DNA sequence: TGTGCCAGCAGCGCCGGGATTTCCTACGAGCAGTACTTC. It codes for CASSAGISYEQYF.

This clonotype has a count of ten or more. The rearrangement joins TRBV7-2 to TRBJ2-1; no clear D. The CDR3 sequence is 13 residues long. Germline V gene data show CDR1 as SGHTA and CDR2 as FQGNSA. V lost 8 bases to trimming and J lost 12 bases, with 20 bases between them. The CDR3 loop is CASGSLAGGGQFF. CDR3 in DNA: TGTGCCAGCGGAAGCCTTGCAGGTGGCGGGCAGTTCTTC.

This clonotype was detected ten times or more. V usage is TRBV7-2 and J usage is TRBJ2-7, with TRBD1 as a possible D gene (5 bases). The CDR3 has 15 amino acids. V was pared by 5 bases and J by 0 bases, with 14 bases between. Germline values: CDR1 SGHTA, CDR2 FQGNSA. CDR3 sequence reads: CASSTSTVNSYEQYF. CDR3 nucleotide sequence: TGTGCCAGCAGCACATCGACAGTGAACTCCTACGAGCAGTACTTC.

This clonotype was seen a handful of times. This chain links TRBV7-2 with TRBJ2-1; TRBD2 matches 11 bases. V lost 2 bases to trimming and J lost 8 bases; unmatched junction nucleotides: 5. The germline V gene has CDR1 SGHTA and CDR2 FQGNSA. CDR3 size: 15 residues. The DNA of the CDR3 is TGTGCCAGCAGCTTATTAGCGGGGGGGCGCGATGAGCAGTTCTTC. It translates to CASSLLAGGRDEQFF.

This clonotype has ten or more counts. The chain combines TRBV7-2 with TRBJ1-6; D is perhaps TRBD1 (5 bases). Germline lookup yields CDR1 SGHTA and CDR2 FQGNSA. The CDR3 is 14 residues long. Trimming took off 4 bases at V and 3 bases at J, with 7 bases between the two ends. This CDR3 is CASSSTVYNSPLHF. DNA of the CDR3: TGTGCCAGCAGCTCGACAGTCTATAATTCACCCCTCCACTTT.

This clonotype appeared many times. The CDR3: CASSPTLGGGPNNEQFF. CDR3 sequence (DNA): TGTGCCAGCAGCCCCACCTTGGGAGGGGGGCCAAACAATGAGCAGTTCTTC. The chain employs TRBV7-2 and TRBJ2-1, with D perhaps TRBD2 (7 bases). Trimming left V 5 bases short and J 5 bases short, with 22 bases between. The CDR3 length is 17 residues. The germline V gene encodes CDR1 SGHTA and CDR2 FQGNSA.

About this clonotype itself: A much larger clone differs by one base, so this may be a read error. V gene TRBV7-3 combines with J gene TRBJ2-2; 12 nucleotides match TRBD1. The CDR3 has 16 residues. Trimming cost V 5 bases and J 7 bases; bases outside gene matches: 8. CDR1 and CDR2 from the germline V gene are SGHTA and FQGTGA. CDR3: CASSDRDRGHVGELFF. CDR3 bases: TGTGCCAGCAGCGACCGGGACAGGGGGCATGTCGGGGAGCTGTTTTTT.

This clonotype was recorded a few times. This chain joins TRBV19 and TRBJ2-6; possibly TRBD2 for D (5 bases). Germline V gives CDR1 LNHDA, CDR2 SQIVND (reference sequence). The CDR3 loop spans 16 amino acids. V dropped 2 bases and J dropped 2 bases, with 10 bases sitting between them. CDR3 sequence (DNA): TGTGCCAGTAGTATAATAGGGAGTACTGGGGCCAACGTCCTGACTTTC. Amino acid sequence: CASSIIGSTGANVLTF.

This clonotype has a handful of counts. This chain joins TRBV20-1 and TRBJ2-7; 9 bases map to TRBD2. The CDR3 extends over 14 amino acids. Germline trimming cut 5 bases from V and 4 bases from J; bases unmatched to any gene: 9. CDR1 DFQATT and CDR2 SNEGSKA come from the germline V gene (reference sequence). In DNA form, the CDR3 reads TGCAGTGCTGCTAGCGGGACGAGTCGGTACGAGCAGTACTTC. Encoded protein: CSAASGTSRYEQYF.

The genes are TRBV20-1 and TRBJ2-5, with 10 bases identical to TRBD2. The CDR3 sequence is 14 residues long. V lost 3 bases and J lost 2; bases outside the gene matches: 3. Germline assignment: CDR1 DFQATT and CDR2 SNEGSKA (reference sequence). This CDR3 reads CSARASGGQETQYF. The CDR3 nucleotides read TGCAGTGCTAGGGCTAGCGGGGGTCAAGAGACCCAGTACTTC.

This clonotype was seen more than once but under ten times. This sequence joins TRBV4-1 and TRBJ2-6; 7 bases match TRBD1. Germline V gives CDR1 MGHRA, CDR2 YSYEKL. The V and J ends lost 0 bases and 0 bases, in that order; junction bases with no gene match: 8. The CDR3 runs to 19 residues. CDR3 residues: CASSQDRDSPLSGANVLTF. CDR3 DNA sequence: TGCGCCAGCAGCCAAGATAGGGACAGTCCCCTCTCTGGGGCCAACGTCCTGACTTTC.

There are many counts of this clonotype. The chain combines TRBV7-2 with TRBJ2-3; D not certain. Germline CDR1 SGHTA, CDR2 FQGNSA. With 7 bases removed from V and 1 base from J, the gap between germline ends came to 9 bases. The CDR3 covers 13 residues. CDR3 region: CASTPPRTDTQYF. The CDR3 DNA is TGTGCCAGCACCCCCCCGCGCACAGATACGCAGTATTTT.